What follows are 30 T cell receptor beta chains derived from one specimen sequenced in a study of control samples from healthy donors and cancer patients. Profiling relied on immunoSEQ multiplex PCR, and the TCRdb table lists in-frame clones only, not all of them. This sample has around 85,000 clones, with 90% to 95% found just once. The sequenced material came from blood. Every receptor here comes from a woman between 18 and 30 years old in good health.

The chain uses TRBV5-6 and TRBJ2-6, with 8 bases that match TRBD1. V lost 5 bases and J lost 2; bases outside the gene matches: 3. Germline assignment: CDR1 SGHDT and CDR2 YYEEEE. The CDR3 runs 15 residues. The CDR3 protein is CASSGQGTGANVLTF. DNA of the CDR3: TGTGCCAGCAGTGGACAGGGTACTGGGGCCAACGTCCTGACTTTC.

This clone has more than one count but fewer than ten. The chain uses TRBV19 and TRBJ1-5; D remains ambiguous. CDR1 and CDR2 from the germline V gene are LNHDA and SQIVND (reference sequence). Deletions cut 9 bases from V and 11 bases from J, with 14 bases between. The CDR3 spans 11 residues. The CDR3 spells CASQQNLAQHF. CDR3 DNA: TGTGCCAGCCAGCAGAATCTAGCCCAGCATTTT.

This chain connects TRBV4-2 to TRBJ2-3; 7 nucleotides match TRBD1. The CDR3 totals 17 residues. The junction had 9 bases not matched to a gene; V was cut back by 2 bases and J by 1 base. Germline lookup yields CDR1 LGHNA and CDR2 YNFKEQ. The CDR3 is CASSQNIRDSGTDTQYF. The CDR3 coding sequence is TGTGCCAGCAGCCAAAACATCCGGGACAGCGGCACAGATACGCAGTATTTT.

This clone occurred once. The chain has TRBV27 and TRBJ2-7; 10 bases fit TRBD1. The CDR3 loop spans 16 amino acids. The germline gives CDR1 MNHEY, CDR2 SMNVEV (reference sequence). V lost 5 bases to trimming and J lost 3 bases; unmatched junction nucleotides: 10. The CDR3 loop reads CASSLLPGQGYYEQYF. Here the CDR3 DNA reads TGTGCCAGCAGTCTCCTACCGGGACAGGGGTACTACGAGCAGTACTTC.

This chain joins TRBV5-6 and TRBJ1-4, with 9 bases lining up with TRBD1. CDR3 size: 18 residues. V was pared by 4 bases and J by 0 bases, with 10 bases of the junction left unmatched. CDR1 is SGHDT and CDR2 is YYEEEE in the germline V gene. CDR3 region: CASSGRGQGFATNEKLFF. The CDR3 nucleotides read TGTGCCAGCAGCGGTAGGGGACAGGGCTTTGCAACTAATGAAAAACTGTTTTTT.

The gene calls are TRBV19 and TRBJ1-5, with D perhaps TRBD1 (6 bases). CDR1 and CDR2 (germline): LNHDA, SQIVND (reference sequence). This CDR3 is built from 14 residues. Trimming cost V 3 bases and J 2 bases, with 8 bases left between them. In DNA form, the CDR3 reads TGTGCCAGTAGTATCTCAGGGGGCAATCAGCCCCAGCATTTT. The encoded protein is CASSISGGNQPQHF.

V usage is TRBV10-3 and J usage is TRBJ1-3, with D unclear. Germline lookup yields CDR1 ENHRY and CDR2 SYGVKD. The CDR3 runs 17 residues. V was trimmed by 6 bases and J by 0 bases, leaving 18 bases between them. The CDR3 protein is CAIRPPLTASSGNTIYF. The CDR3 region has the DNA TGTGCCATCAGACCCCCTCTGACGGCCAGCTCTGGAAACACCATATATTTT.

The count of this clone is one. The chain uses TRBV5-6 and TRBJ2-6; either TRBD1 or TRBD2 may fit D (5 bases each). Trimming stripped 6 bases from V and 5 bases from J, with 15 bases between. Germline V gene lookup returns CDR1 SGHDT and CDR2 YYEEEE. This CDR3 comprises 15 residues. CDR3 nucleotide sequence: TGTGCCAGCACCCAAGGGACCGCACGGGCCAACGTCCTGACTTTC. Translation: CASTQGTARANVLTF.

The chain employs TRBV4-2 and TRBJ2-1; TRBD2 might be the D (6 bases). V dropped 4 bases and J dropped 2 bases, with 30 bases sitting between them. CDR3 length: 21 amino acids. Germline CDR1 LGHNA, CDR2 YNFKEQ. CDR3 sequence reads: CASSPGSTTGGYSSAYNEQFF. The CDR3 coding sequence is TGTGCCAGCAGCCCCGGGAGCACTACCGGAGGGTACTCCAGCGCCTACAATGAGCAGTTCTTC.

This rearrangement joins TRBV2 to TRBJ1-1, with D possibly being TRBD1 (6 bases). The CDR3 covers 13 residues. V was cut by 5 bases and J by 1 base, with 8 bases left in between. Germline values: CDR1 SNHLY, CDR2 FYNNEI. The CDR3 DNA is TGTGCCAGCAGTAAACAGGGGAACACTGAAGCTTTCTTT. Its translation is CASSKQGNTEAFF.

The V call is TRBV2, the J call TRBJ2-3; D may correspond to TRBD1 or TRBD2 (5 bases each). Germline V gene lookup returns CDR1 SNHLY and CDR2 FYNNEI. The CDR3 totals 12 residues. V lost 3 bases, J lost 5 bases, and 6 bases lay in between. The CDR3 DNA sequence: TGTGCCAGCAGTGAGGGGGTAGATACGCAGTATTTT. It yields the protein CASSEGVDTQYF.

This chain connects TRBV10-1 to TRBJ2-1, with TRBD2 matching over 9 bases. V was clipped by 5 bases and J by 6 bases; unmatched bases: 11. The germline V gene encodes CDR1 WNHNN and CDR2 SYGVQD (reference sequence). The CDR3 runs 16 residues. CDR3 loop: CASSTDLAGVFNEQFF. The CDR3 region has the DNA TGCGCCAGCAGTACCGACTTAGCGGGAGTGTTCAATGAGCAGTTCTTC.

The J gene is TRBJ2-7, the V gene TRBV24-1; TRBD2 aligns across 7 bases. The CDR3 sequence is 14 residues long. Germline CDR1 reads KGHDR; CDR2 reads SFDVKD. V gave up 4 bases and J gave up 3 bases; unmatched junction bases: 5. CDR3 in amino acids: CATSDSGGGYEQYF. In DNA, the CDR3 is TGTGCCACCAGTGACTCGGGGGGAGGCTACGAGCAGTACTTC.

This clone was recorded only once. The chain is built from TRBV6-2 or TRBV6-3 and TRBJ1-5; D is unresolved. Trimming stripped 0 bases from V and 6 bases from J, with 6 bases between. Germline CDR1 MNHEY, CDR2 SVGEGT. The length of the CDR3 is 13 residues. CDR3 nucleotide sequence: TGTGCCAGCAGTTACTCGCAAAGTCAGCCCCAGCATTTT. Encoded protein: CASSYSQSQPQHF.

This chain uses TRBV7-9 with TRBJ1-4, with D unclear. CDR1 SEHNR and CDR2 FQNEAQ come from the germline V gene (reference sequence). The V end lost 3 bases, the J end lost 3 bases, and 14 bases lay between the germline ends. CDR3 length: 16 residues. CDR3 nucleotides: TGTGCCAGCAGCTTCCGATCCACGGATGCTAATGAAAAACTGTTTTTT. Protein: CASSFRSTDANEKLFF.

The chain combines TRBV19 with TRBJ1-3, with 9 bases aligning to TRBD1. Germline V gene data show CDR1 as LNHDA and CDR2 as SQIVND (reference sequence). The ends lost 6 bases at V and 5 bases at J; junction bases unmatched: 2. This CDR3 is 13 amino acids long. CDR3 region: CASRGTGRNTIYF. In DNA, the CDR3 is TGTGCCAGTAGAGGGACAGGGAGAAACACCATATATTTT. Together with reference TRBV19 and TRBJ1-3, the CDR3 gives the full variable domain: DGGITQSPKYLFRKEGQNVTLSCEQNLNHDAMYWYRQDPGQGLRLIYYSQIVNDFQKGDIAEGYSVSREKKESFPLTVTSAQKNPTAFYLCASRGTGRNTIYFGEGSWLTVV.

The rearrangement links TRBV7-8 to TRBJ1-3; D unresolved. The CDR3 has 14 residues. Germline V gene data show CDR1 as SGHVS and CDR2 as FQNEAQ. V was cut by 2 bases and J by 3 bases, with 8 bases left in between. The DNA of the CDR3 is TGTGCCAGCAGCTTATTAGGTAGTGGAAACACCATATATTTT. Amino acids: CASSLLGSGNTIYF.

The gene calls are TRBV9 and TRBJ1-1; 7 nucleotides match TRBD1. Germline CDR1 is SGDLS and CDR2 is YYNGEE. The CDR3 is made up of 16 amino acids. J lost 3 bases, V lost 3 bases, and 11 bases had no gene match. The CDR3 nucleotides read TGTGCCAGCAGCGATGCAAGGAACAGGGGATACACTGAAGCTTTCTTT. It encodes CASSDARNRGYTEAFF.

This sequence joins TRBV15 and TRBJ2-1; no clear D. The germline V gene encodes CDR1 LNHNV and CDR2 YYDKDF (reference sequence). Trimming stripped 1 base from V and 3 bases from J, with 13 bases between. The CDR3 runs 16 residues. In nucleotides, the CDR3 is TGTGCCACCAGCAGAGTCGATGGTCGGAGCTACAATGAGCAGTTCTTC. Its protein product is CATSRVDGRSYNEQFF. Full variable domain (remainder filled in from reference TRBV15 and TRBJ2-1): DAMVIQNPRYQVTQFGKPVTLSCSQTLNHNVMYWYQQKSSQAPKLLFHYYDKDFNNEADTPDNFQSRRPNTSFCFLDIRSPGLGDTAMYLCATSRVDGRSYNEQFFGPGTRLTVL.

The rearrangement links TRBV6-1 to TRBJ2-7; 9 bases line up with TRBD2. Trimming removed 4 bases from V and 3 bases from J; junction bases left unmatched: 13. CDR1 is MNHNS and CDR2 is SASEGT in the germline V gene. This CDR3 has 17 amino acids. The CDR3, as DNA: TGTGCCAGCAGTGCAACTTTAGCGGGAGCGAGAGGCTACGAGCAGTACTTC. Amino acid sequence: CASSATLAGARGYEQYF.

The rearrangement joins TRBV5-1 to TRBJ1-5; 7 bases match TRBD1. V lost 0 bases to trimming and J lost 4 bases; unmatched junction nucleotides: 4. The CDR3 runs 15 residues. Germline V gives CDR1 SGHRS, CDR2 YFSETQ. CDR3 DNA: TGCGCCAGCAGCTTGGAAGGGGACAGAAATCAGCCCCAGCATTTT. Amino acid sequence: CASSLEGDRNQPQHF.

In its sample, this clone was seen once. The chain joins TRBV2 to TRBJ2-1; 7 positions agree with TRBD1. Germline CDR1 reads SNHLY; CDR2 reads FYNNEI. V was pared by 11 bases and J by 5 bases, with 6 bases of the junction left unmatched. The CDR3 has 12 amino acids. The chain's CDR3 is CARPGQNNEQFF. The CDR3 coding sequence is TGTGCCCGACCGGGACAGAACAATGAGCAGTTCTTC.

The chain couples TRBV9 to TRBJ1-6; D not certain. V lost 0 bases, J lost 3 bases, and 7 bases lay in between. In germline, CDR1 is SGDLS, CDR2 YYNGEE. The CDR3 has 15 amino acids. The CDR3 loop reads CASSVGTDYNSPLHF. The CDR3 region has the DNA TGTGCCAGCAGCGTAGGCACAGACTATAATTCACCCCTCCACTTT.

The chain has TRBV10-2 and TRBJ2-2, with 9 bases aligning to TRBD1. Losses at the gene ends were 3 bases for V and 0 bases for J; bases not matched to a gene: 5. The CDR3 extends over 17 amino acids. Per the germline V gene, CDR1 is WSHSY and CDR2 is SAAADI. In nucleotides, the CDR3 is TGCGCCAGCAGTGAAGGACAGGGGCCGCCGAACACCGGGGAGCTGTTTTTT. Translation gives CASSEGQGPPNTGELFF.

V usage is TRBV7-2 and J usage is TRBJ2-3; weak D call: TRBD2 (7 bases). The V gene's germline CDR1 is SGHTA and CDR2 FQGNSA. This CDR3 region has 17 residues. Trimming shortened V by 5 bases and J by 3 bases, and 21 bases separated the two germline ends. CDR3 nucleotides: TGTGCCAGCAGCCCTCGAGGGGGGGAGCTTTTGACAGATACGCAGTATTTT. Translation gives CASSPRGGELLTDTQYF.

This chain links TRBV28 with TRBJ2-1, with D maybe TRBD2 (6 bases). Germline V lookup: CDR1 MDHEN, CDR2 SYDVKM. CDR3 length: 15 amino acids. Trimming cost V 5 bases and J 3 bases, with 14 bases left between them. The CDR3 is CASSPRGKGYNEQFF. In DNA, the CDR3 is TGTGCCAGCAGTCCCCGGGGGAAGGGCTACAATGAGCAGTTCTTC.

The chain links TRBV6-5 to TRBJ1-1; D call uncertain. Germline V CDR1 and CDR2: MNHEY, SVGAGI. The CDR3 has 15 residues. V dropped 5 bases and J dropped 1 base, with 14 bases sitting between them. The CDR3 sequence is CASSRKSLSNTEAFF. In DNA, the CDR3 is TGTGCCAGCAGTCGGAAATCGCTATCGAACACTGAAGCTTTCTTT.

The gene calls are TRBV19 and TRBJ1-3, with D hard to call. The germline V gene has CDR1 LNHDA and CDR2 SQIVND (reference sequence). V gave up 7 bases and J gave up 0 bases, with 13 bases separating them. This CDR3 contains 15 residues. CDR3 sequence reads: CASITARLSGNTIYF. The CDR3 DNA is TGTGCCAGTATTACTGCCCGGCTCTCTGGAAACACCATATATTTT.

The rearrangement links TRBV18 to TRBJ1-1, with D perhaps matching TRBD1 (5 bases). Germline CDR1 reads KGHSH; CDR2 reads LQKENI. This CDR3 region has 14 residues. V was pared by 3 bases and J by 0 bases, with 8 bases between. CDR3 DNA sequence: TGTGCCAGCTCACCTGACAGCATGAACACTGAAGCTTTCTTT. Its protein is CASSPDSMNTEAFF.

V gene TRBV19 combines with J gene TRBJ2-2; 8 nucleotides line up with TRBD1. The CDR3 totals 16 residues. The germline gives CDR1 LNHDA, CDR2 SQIVND (reference sequence). Trimming cost V 6 bases and J 6 bases; bases outside gene matches: 12. For the CDR3, the DNA is TGTGCCAGTAGACGCCGGACAGGGCGTACACCCGGGGAGCTGTTTTTT. Translation: CASRRRTGRTPGELFF.